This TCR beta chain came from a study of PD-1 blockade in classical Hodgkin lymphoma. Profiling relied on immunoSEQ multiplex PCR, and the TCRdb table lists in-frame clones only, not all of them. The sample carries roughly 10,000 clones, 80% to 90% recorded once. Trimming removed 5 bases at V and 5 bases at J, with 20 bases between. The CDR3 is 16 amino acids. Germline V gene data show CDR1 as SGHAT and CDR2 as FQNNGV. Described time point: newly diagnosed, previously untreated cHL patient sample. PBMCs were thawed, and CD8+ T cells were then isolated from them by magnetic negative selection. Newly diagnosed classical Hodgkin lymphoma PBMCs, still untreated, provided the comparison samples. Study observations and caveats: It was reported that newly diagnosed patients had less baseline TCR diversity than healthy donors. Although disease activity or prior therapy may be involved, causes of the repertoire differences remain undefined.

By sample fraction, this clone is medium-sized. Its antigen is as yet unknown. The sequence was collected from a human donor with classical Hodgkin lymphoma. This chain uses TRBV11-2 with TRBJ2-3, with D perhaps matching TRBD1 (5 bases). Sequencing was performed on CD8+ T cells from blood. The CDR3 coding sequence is TGTGCCAGCAGCGGACAATTCCGGGCAGGACGAGATACGCAGTATTTT. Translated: CASSGQFRAGRDTQYF.